A selection of T cell receptor beta chains follows, all from one sample in a study of T cells in localized non-small cell lung cancer. Produced via immunoSEQ multiplex PCR; TCRdb's table is partial and in-frame only. This repertoire shows tens of thousands of clones, about 80% found once; its top ten account for just under 20%. The sample was peripheral blood, taken before any cancer treatment. The receptors come from a female donor aged 60 or older with stage II squamous cell lung carcinoma. The conserved cysteine and the conserved F or W are not part of the CDR3 here.

>TRBJ1-3|TRBV11-2
ASSPGSSGNTIY
>TRBJ1-4|TRBV5-1
ASSFQGTNEKLF
>TRBJ2-2|TRBV5-1
ASSLGRQGRRTGELF
>TRBJ1-4|TRBV9
ASSVGHPATNEKLF
>TRBJ2-5|TRBV5-1
ASSVIQGSGETQY
>TRBJ1-1|TRBV18
ASSPRQGGDTEAF
>TRBJ2-4|TRBV11-1
ASSLQASSSAKNIQY
>TRBJ2-2|TRBV7-3
ASSPVRGQLNTGELF
>TRBJ2-3|TRBV13
ASSLVGTSGGADADTQY
>TRBJ1-1|TRBV2
ASRNTGLATEAF
>TRBJ2-3|TRBV6-1
ASSGWTGGAGPQY
>TRBJ2-1|TRBV18
ASSPRGGEQF
>TRBJ1-6|TRBV9
ASSVAGGDSPLH
>TRBJ1-1|TRBV7-3
ASSLNRGTYTEAF
>TRBJ2-7|TRBV25-1
ASRTSGSYEQY
>TRBJ2-6|TRBV19
ASRPAGAGANVLT
>TRBJ2-2|TRBV19
ASSLGTDESPGELF
>TRBJ1-1|TRBV11-2
ASSIQGARTEAF
>TRBJ2-2|TRBV9
ASSANRGTGELF
>TRBJ1-6|TRBV9
ASAGGDNSPLH
>TRBJ2-3|TRBV5-4
ASSFWGGLLDTQY
>TRBJ2-5|TRBV11-2
ASSLDPETQY
>TRBJ1-2|TRBV5-5
ASSLVEDGYT
>TRBJ1-1|TRBV5-1
ASSPGRLNTEAF
>TRBJ1-1|TRBV6-6
ASSLRWNTEAF
>TRBJ2-1|TRBV6-6
ASSLDKFGQF
>TRBJ2-3|TRBV29-1
SAPGQGVGTQY
>TRBJ1-1|TRBV7-6
ASSLWVGLNTEAF
>TRBJ1-3|TRBV6-5
ASSPREGSGNTIY
>TRBJ2-1|TRBV5-4
ASAAPIYNEQF
>TRBJ2-7|TRBV29-1
SVEAAGGPFYEQY
>TRBJ1-4|TRBV18
ASSPQGNEKLF
>TRBJ1-6|TRBV9
ASSVAADSGNSPLH